This entry lists 24 T cell receptor beta chains sequenced from one sample in a study of T cell responses to AZD1222 COVID-19 vaccine. Sequenced by immunoSEQ multiplex PCR; TCRdb stores in-frame clones only, minus some. Here the sample spans some 120,000 clones, around 94% being singletons. The sequencing used peripheral blood, collected on day 0 of AZD1222 vaccination. These TCRs come from an adult in good health.

The V and J genes are TRBV4-1 and TRBJ1-2, with D possibly TRBD1 on 5 matching bases. Germline V gives CDR1 MGHRA, CDR2 YSYEKL. The CDR3 is made up of 16 amino acids. The germline V and J ends were trimmed by 2 bases and 2 bases, with 15 bases remaining between them. In nucleotides, the CDR3 is TGCGCCAGCAGCCAATTAGAGGGGATGATCAACTATGGCTACACCTTC. Amino acids: CASSQLEGMINYGYTF.

The table lists this clone with a few counts. The CDR3, as DNA: TGTGCCAGCAGCTCGCGGGAAGGTTTGTGGGAGCAGTACTTC. Protein: CASSSREGLWEQYF. The chain carries TRBV7-9 and TRBJ2-7; tentative D call: TRBD2 (6 bases). The CDR3 consists of 14 residues. Trimming removed 4 bases from V and 7 bases from J, with 17 bases in between. CDR1 and CDR2 (germline): SEHNR, FQNEAQ (reference sequence).

V gene TRBV19 combines with J gene TRBJ2-2, with TRBD2 matching 12 bases. V shed 5 bases and J 6 bases; nucleotides not matched to a gene: 10. The CDR3 runs to 17 residues. Germline CDR1 reads LNHDA; CDR2 reads SQIVND (reference sequence). The CDR3 protein is CASSVKRLAGEAGELFF. The CDR3 DNA is TGTGCCAGTAGTGTAAAAAGACTAGCGGGAGAGGCCGGGGAGCTGTTTTTT.

The chain links TRBV3-1 (or the pseudogene TRBV3-2) to TRBJ2-1; D not certain. Between the trimmed V and J ends, which lost 4 bases and 6 bases, there was a span of 13 bases. The CDR3 sequence is 14 residues long. The germline V gene has CDR1 LGHDT and CDR2 YNNKEL (reference sequence). This CDR3 is CASSLRTQLNEQFF. The CDR3 DNA reads as TGTGCCAGCAGCCTTCGGACCCAGCTCAATGAGCAGTTCTTC.

This rearrangement joins TRBV10-3 to TRBJ2-2; unclear D gene. There are 12 residues in the CDR3. Germline values: CDR1 ENHRY, CDR2 SYGVKD. Trimming took 4 bases from V and 6 from J, leaving 6 bases between them. CDR3 sequence: CAISGRPGELFF. The CDR3 DNA follows: TGTGCCATCAGTGGTAGACCCGGGGAGCTGTTTTTT.

J is TRBJ2-7 and V is TRBV15; D remains unclear. The CDR3 sequence is 11 residues long. Germline loops: CDR1 LNHNV, CDR2 YYDKDF (reference sequence). Deletions cut 1 base from V and 6 bases from J, with 4 bases between. The CDR3 nucleotides read TGTGCCACCAGCAGAGTGGGCGAGCAGTACTTC. It codes for CATSRVGEQYF.

The rearrangement joins TRBV3-1 (or the pseudogene TRBV3-2) to TRBJ2-1; 8 nucleotides match TRBD2. Germline-derived CDR1 and CDR2 are LGHDT and YNNKEL (reference sequence). Germline trimming cut 4 bases from V and 7 bases from J; bases unmatched to any gene: 12. This CDR3 is built from 16 residues. DNA for the CDR3: TGTGCCAGCAGCCCGTCCGTGAGACTAGCGTTAAATGAGCAGTTCTTC. It translates to CASSPSVRLALNEQFF.

The rearrangement uses TRBV10-2 and TRBJ1-5; maybe TRBD1 (6 bases). The CDR3 has 13 amino acids. The V end lost 6 bases, the J end lost 3 bases, and 9 bases lay between the germline ends. The germline gives CDR1 WSHSY, CDR2 SAAADI. The CDR3 here is CASRDSYNQPQHF. The CDR3 DNA is TGCGCCAGCAGGGACAGTTACAATCAGCCCCAGCATTTT.

V usage is TRBV28 and J usage is TRBJ1-1; D perhaps matches TRBD1 (5 bases). Germline values: CDR1 MDHEN, CDR2 SYDVKM. Trimming cost V 4 bases and J 4 bases, with 7 bases left between them. This CDR3 comprises 12 residues. The CDR3 sequence: CASSSRVTEAFF. The CDR3 region has the DNA TGTGCCAGCAGTTCCAGGGTCACTGAAGCTTTCTTT.

This chain joins TRBV6-5 and TRBJ1-1; tentative D call: TRBD1 (6 bases). CDR1 and CDR2 (germline): MNHEY, SVGAGI. The CDR3 is made up of 14 amino acids. With 6 bases removed from V and 2 bases from J, the gap between germline ends came to 13 bases. The CDR3 reads CASRRQDTNTEAFF. The CDR3 DNA reads TGTGCCAGCAGGCGACAGGATACCAACACTGAAGCTTTCTTT.

The chain combines TRBV2 with TRBJ1-1, with unresolved D. Between the trimmed V and J ends, which lost 1 base and 1 base, there was a span of 7 bases. This CDR3 spans 14 amino acids. Germline values: CDR1 SNHLY, CDR2 FYNNEI. The CDR3 spells CASSEEIRNTEAFF. The CDR3 DNA sequence: TGTGCCAGCAGTGAAGAAATCAGGAACACTGAAGCTTTCTTT.

The chain carries TRBV11-2 and TRBJ1-1; a weak D match, TRBD1 (5 bases). V lost 7 bases, J lost 0 bases, and 12 bases lay in between. Germline lookup yields CDR1 SGHAT and CDR2 FQNNGV. The CDR3 sequence is 14 residues long. CDR3 coding DNA: TGTGCCAGCAACGGGGACGGCATGAACACTGAAGCTTTCTTT. Translation: CASNGDGMNTEAFF.

The V gene is TRBV7-2, the J gene TRBJ2-7, with 9 bases aligning to TRBD1. Germline V CDR1 and CDR2: SGHTA, FQGNSA. Trimming removed 5 bases from V and 3 bases from J; junction bases left unmatched: 11. This CDR3 is built from 16 residues. CDR3 sequence: CASSTLTGGSSYEQYF. The CDR3, as DNA: TGTGCCAGCAGCACATTGACAGGGGGTAGCAGCTACGAGCAGTACTTC.

This clone showed up just once. The rearrangement joins TRBV19 to TRBJ1-2, with TRBD1 as a possible D gene (6 bases). Germline V gives CDR1 LNHDA, CDR2 SQIVND (reference sequence). The CDR3 length is 15 residues. V was shortened by 3 bases and J by 2 bases, with 13 bases between the two germline ends. CDR3 DNA: TGTGCCAGTAGTATGGTTGACAGGATGAACTATGGCTACACCTTC. Translation gives CASSMVDRMNYGYTF. The full variable domain, with the rest looked up from reference TRBV19 and TRBJ1-2, is DGGITQSPKYLFRKEGQNVTLSCEQNLNHDAMYWYRQDPGQGLRLIYYSQIVNDFQKGDIAEGYSVSREKKESFPLTVTSAQKNPTAFYLCASSMVDRMNYGYTFGSGTRLTVV.

This chain joins TRBV6-6 and TRBJ1-2, with 9 bases fitting TRBD1. V shed 2 bases and J 7 bases; nucleotides not matched to a gene: 2. Germline loops: CDR1 MNHNY, CDR2 SVGAGI (reference sequence). The CDR3 loop spans 13 amino acids. CDR3 loop: CASSYGQGIGYTF. DNA for the CDR3: TGTGCCAGCAGTTACGGACAGGGGATTGGCTACACCTTC.

The chain is built from TRBV29-1 and TRBJ1-5; 9 positions match TRBD1. After removal of 8 bases from V and 0 bases from J, the junction contained 11 bases not matched to a gene. Germline V gene lookup returns CDR1 SQVTM and CDR2 ANQGSEA. This CDR3 comprises 16 residues. CDR3 region: CSPPGQGIFSNQPQHF. The CDR3 DNA reads as TGCAGCCCCCCTGGACAGGGGATCTTTAGCAATCAGCCCCAGCATTTT.

The V call is TRBV5-6, the J call TRBJ1-1, with D possibly matching TRBD1 (6 bases). CDR3 length: 11 residues. CDR1 and CDR2 (germline): SGHDT, YYEEEE. The V end was cut by 4 bases, the J end by 8 bases, with 9 bases between. The CDR3 bases are TGTGCCAGCAGCAGGGGGAGCGAAGCTTTCTTT. Translating gives CASSRGSEAFF.

The count of this clone is one. The V gene is TRBV13, the J gene TRBJ2-1, with 10 bases aligning to TRBD2. V lost 5 bases, J lost 8 bases, and 9 bases stayed unmatched. CDR3 size: 15 residues. Germline V CDR1 and CDR2: PRHDT, FYEKMQ (reference sequence). This chain's CDR3 is CASSNSGRTLDEQFF. As DNA, the CDR3 is TGTGCCAGCAGCAATAGCGGGAGGACTTTGGATGAGCAGTTCTTC.

The chain employs TRBV11-2 and TRBJ1-1; 11 nucleotides line up with TRBD1. J lost 3 bases, V lost 5 bases, and 2 bases had no gene match. This CDR3 contains 14 residues. Per germline, CDR1 SGHAT and CDR2 FQNNGV. The CDR3 sequence is CASSRDRGDTEAFF. DNA for the CDR3: TGTGCCAGCAGCCGGGACAGGGGGGACACTGAAGCTTTCTTT.

This clone showed up just a few times. V is TRBV5-5 and J is TRBJ2-5, with D unresolved. The CDR3 has 14 amino acids. Trimming pared 1 base from V and 3 bases from J, leaving 10 bases between. Per germline, CDR1 SGHKS and CDR2 YYEKEE (reference sequence). CDR3 nucleotides: TGTGCCAGCAGCTTGTTAATGAACAAAGAGACCCAGTACTTC. It specifies CASSLLMNKETQYF.

The chain combines TRBV4-3 with TRBJ2-2; either TRBD1 or TRBD2 may supply D (5 bases each). CDR1 and CDR2 from the germline V gene are LGHNA and YSLEER. The CDR3 sequence is 15 residues long. The V gene lost 0 bases and the J gene lost 2 bases, with 7 bases spanning the gap. The CDR3 bases are TGCGCCAGCAGCCAAGATGGGGGAAACACCGGGGAGCTGTTTTTT. It codes for CASSQDGGNTGELFF.

This clone appeared once. This chain links TRBV10-3 with TRBJ1-2; D perhaps matches TRBD1 (6 bases). Trimming cost V 8 bases and J 0 bases, with 16 bases left between them. The CDR3 consists of 15 residues. Per the germline V gene, CDR1 is ENHRY and CDR2 is SYGVKD. The DNA for the CDR3 is TGTGCCATCCGCTTGTGGGACACCACTAACTATGGCTACACCTTC. Amino acids: CAIRLWDTTNYGYTF.

This chain uses TRBV11-2 with TRBJ1-2, with TRBD1 identical over 9 bases. CDR1 is SGHAT, CDR2 FQNNGV, per germline. After removal of 1 base from V and 4 bases from J, the junction contained 1 base not matched to a gene. The CDR3 contains 14 residues. CDR3 sequence: CASSLVDRGYGYTF. The DNA of the CDR3 is TGTGCCAGCAGCTTAGTGGACAGGGGCTATGGCTACACCTTC.

The V call is TRBV9, the J call TRBJ2-5; D may be TRBD1 (8 bases). CDR3 size: 18 residues. Germline-derived CDR1 and CDR2 are SGDLS and YYNGEE. V lost 4 bases and J 0 bases, leaving 22 bases between the germline ends. The CDR3 reads CASSLTGGASGYQETQYF. CDR3 nucleotides: TGTGCCAGCAGCCTCACAGGGGGTGCTAGCGGATACCAAGAGACCCAGTACTTC.